This TCR beta chain was observed in a study of regulatory T cells in long-lasting Graves disease. Broader study findings: There were preferences for TRBV28, TRBJ1-2 and TRBJ2-5 in persistent disease.

The sample's time point: newly diagnosed GD, antithyroid drugs for less than 3 months. Following extraction of RNA from PBMCs, that RNA was used to make the TCR library. The patients included were those that came from an endocrinology department in Xi'an, China. Through Arm-PCR of CDR3 regions and iRepertoire HTBI primers, TCR beta libraries were built. Each CDR3 protein gets one entry after TCRdb re-called the multiplex PCR reads with MiXCR. The sample lists approximately 400,000 distinct CDR3 sequences, 15% to 17% occurring once. Comments on this clonotype: The antigen is unknown.

V was pared by 5 bases and J by 4 bases, with 11 bases between. CDR3 length: 13 amino acids. Per germline, CDR1 SGHTA and CDR2 FQGNSA. The receptor comes from a female donor with Graves disease. The chain has TRBV7-2 and TRBJ1-1; D is ambiguous. The sample in question was peripheral blood mononuclear cells (PBMCs), obtained at new diagnosis, from a patient treated with antithyroid drugs. CDR3 nucleotide sequence: TGTGCCAGCAGCCTGCAGAAGGGCACTGAAGCTTTCTTT. Its translation: CASSLQKGTEAFF. Together with reference TRBV7-2 and TRBJ1-1, the CDR3 gives the full variable domain: GAGVSQSPSNKVTEKGKDVELRCDPISGHTALYWYRQSLGQGLEFLIYFQGNSAPDKSGLPSDRFSAERTGGSVSTLTIQRTQQEDSAVYLCASSLQKGTEAFFGQGTRLTVV.